Below, one T cell receptor beta chain is given with its context. This record belongs to a study of blood T cell repertoires in COVID-19. For the study at large: Donors in the United States, Italy and Spain gave samples during acute or convalescent COVID-19.

The repertoire was sequenced with immunoSEQ multiplex PCR; TCRdb's copy has only in-frame clones and lacks some. The sample has approximately 460,000 clones; 89% are singletons. CDR3 size: 16 residues. Germline loops: CDR1 SGHRS, CDR2 YFSETQ. V was clipped by 0 bases and J by 8 bases; unmatched bases: 9. This chain connects TRBV5-1 to TRBJ2-3; 10 nucleotides match TRBD2. The sequence was collected from a man aged 18 to 29 with COVID-19, enrolled during active disease. Material for sequencing was peripheral blood. The CDR3 here is CASSLAPAGGPSTQYF. CDR3 DNA: TGCGCCAGCAGCTTGGCCCCAGCGGGAGGGCCGAGTACGCAGTATTTT.